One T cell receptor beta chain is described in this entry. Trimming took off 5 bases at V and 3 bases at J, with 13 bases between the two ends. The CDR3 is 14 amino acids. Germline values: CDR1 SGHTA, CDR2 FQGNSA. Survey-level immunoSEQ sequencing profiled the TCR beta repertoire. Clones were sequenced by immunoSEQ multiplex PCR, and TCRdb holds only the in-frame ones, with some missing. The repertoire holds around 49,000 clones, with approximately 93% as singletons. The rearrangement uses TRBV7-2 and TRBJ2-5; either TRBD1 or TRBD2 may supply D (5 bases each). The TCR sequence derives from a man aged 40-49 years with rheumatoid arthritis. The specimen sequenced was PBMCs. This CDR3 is CASSLGAGEETQYF. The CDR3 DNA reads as TGTGCCAGCAGCCTAGGGGCCGGGGAAGAGACCCAGTACTTC.